The T cell receptor (beta chain) under discussion was sequenced for a study of blood T cell repertoires in COVID-19. About the research overall: PBMCs, B-cell-depleted T cells, or T cells provided the cDNA or gDNA that made up the material.

Seattle patient enrollment occurred during active infection, with longitudinal follow-up thereafter. The J segment lost 6 bases and the V segment lost 8 bases, leaving 8 bases of the junction unmatched. This CDR3 is 13 amino acids long. Germline CDR1 reads SGHTA; CDR2 reads FQGNSA. Clones were sequenced by immunoSEQ multiplex PCR, and TCRdb holds only the in-frame ones, with some missing. The repertoire holds roughly 23,000 clones, with around nine tenths as singletons. The sequencing sample was made of peripheral blood. The TCR sequence derives from a man between 65 and 85 years old with COVID-19, enrolled during active disease. The J gene is TRBJ2-7, the V gene TRBV7-2; 9 nucleotides match TRBD1. This CDR3 is CASGSTGGGEQYF. CDR3 coding DNA: TGTGCCAGCGGCTCGACAGGGGGTGGCGAGCAGTACTTC.